This TCR beta chain was identified in a study of T cells in Graves' hyperthyroidism and ophthalmopathy. Whole-study context: At the time of initial diagnosis and before any treatment, peripheral blood was collected. Regarding the study as a whole: Blood shared most expanded thyroid clonotypes above 0.001.

Clinicians diagnosed patients from clinical symptoms, serum thyroxine and TRAb, thyroid ultrasound and orbital computed tomography. Initially, at the first diagnosis of hyperthyroidism and before any ophthalmopathy symptoms, blood was sampled. This CDR3 is 14 amino acids long. CDR1 is MNHEY, CDR2 SVGEGT, per germline. V lost 3 bases and J 2 bases, leaving 10 bases between the germline ends. In the case of this clonotype: The antigen remains unidentified.

Amplified TCR beta CDR3 regions derived from RNA transcripts. An initial round of RT-PCR targeting the TCR CDR3 relied on the HTBI primer set. Via MiXCR, TCRdb re-called the multiplex PCR reads, giving one row per CDR3 protein. The repertoire consists of over 250,000 distinct CDR3 sequences, with less than 30% occurring once and the leading ten covering about 30%. The TCR sequence derives from a man aged 35 to 55 with Graves' hyperthyroidism that later progressed to Graves' ophthalmopathy. This rearrangement joins TRBV6-2 or TRBV6-3 to TRBJ1-1; D not resolved. The sample was blood. CDR3 amino acids: CASSYEELNTEAFF. The CDR3 region has the DNA TGTGCCAGCAGTTATGAGGAATTAAACACTGAAGCTTTCTTT.